The 32 T cell receptor beta chains in this list originate from one sample, sequenced in a study of immune evolution from preneoplasia to lung adenocarcinoma. Repertoires were generated with immunoSEQ multiplex PCR, while TCRdb's copy carries only in-frame clones and drops some. The sample contains about 6,300 clones, approximately 80% of which appear only once. Sequencing was done on a sample of FFPE lung adenocarcinoma in situ tissue. All receptors come from an older donor with lung adenocarcinoma.

The chain recombines TRBV11-2 with TRBJ1-5, with 8 positions matching TRBD1. From germline, CDR1 is SGHAT and CDR2 FQNNGV. This CDR3 has 15 residues. Trimming removed 2 bases from V and 5 bases from J; junction bases left unmatched: 5. As DNA, the CDR3 is TGTGCCAGCAGCTTATCGACAGGGGCCCATCAGCCCCAGCATTTT. Its translation is CASSLSTGAHQPQHF. The whole variable domain, remainder taken from reference TRBV11-2 and TRBJ1-5, is EAGVAQSPRYKIIEKRQSVAFWCNPISGHATLYWYQQILGQGPKLLIQFQNNGVVDDSQLPKDRFSAERLKGVDSTLKIQPAKLEDSAVYLCASSLSTGAHQPQHFGDGTRLSIL.

The rearrangement joins TRBV21-1 to TRBJ1-5. TRBV21-1 is a pseudogene locus. The CDR3 has 15 amino acids. The CDR3 sequence: CASDPRPYSNQPQHF. The CDR3 bases are TGTGCCAGCGACCCCCGGCCGTATAGCAATCAGCCCCAGCATTTT.

The CDR3 bases are TGCGCCAGCAGCCCGCGCAACTACGAGCAGTACTTC. Encoded protein: CASSPRNYEQYF. The chain carries TRBV5-1 and TRBJ2-7; no clear D gene. Looked up from germline, CDR1 is SGHRS and CDR2 is YFSETQ. CDR3 length: 12 residues. V lost 4 bases to trimming and J lost 3 bases, with 8 bases between them.

This chain joins TRBV7-9 and TRBJ2-1; no reliable D call. CDR1 is SEHNR and CDR2 is FQNEAQ in the germline V gene (reference sequence). The V gene lost 4 bases and the J gene lost 0 bases, with 16 bases spanning the gap. The CDR3 totals 17 residues. In DNA form, the CDR3 reads TGTGCCAGCAGCTACCGTTTGCTCCTGAGCTCCTACAATGAGCAGTTCTTC. It encodes CASSYRLLLSSYNEQFF.

The chain uses TRBV30 and TRBJ2-3; no reliable D call. Trimming removed 3 bases at V and 0 bases at J, with 7 bases between. CDR3 length: 13 amino acids. CDR1 and CDR2 (germline): GTSNPN, SVGIG (reference sequence). CDR3 residues: CAWRLGSTDTQYF. In DNA form, the CDR3 reads TGTGCCTGGAGACTCGGGAGCACAGATACGCAGTATTTT.

The CDR3 nucleotides read TGTGCCAGCAGCAACCGGGACAGCTCCTACGAGCAGTACTTC. Its translation is CASSNRDSSYEQYF. J is TRBJ2-7 and V is TRBV7-9, with 7 bases aligning to TRBD1. Germline CDR1 reads SEHNR; CDR2 reads FQNEAQ (reference sequence). V lost 5 bases, J lost 0 bases, and 4 bases stayed unmatched. This CDR3 comprises 14 residues.

The chain employs TRBV6-1 and TRBJ1-5; TRBD1 might be the D (5 bases). The germline V and J ends were trimmed by 5 bases and 5 bases, with 10 bases remaining between them. CDR1 is MNHNS, CDR2 SASEGT, per germline. The CDR3 consists of 13 residues. The CDR3 DNA reads as TGTGCCAGCAGTATCCGCAGGGATCAGCCCCAGCATTTT. Residues: CASSIRRDQPQHF.

J is TRBJ2-1 and V is TRBV7-2; TRBD1 agrees at 10 bases. Per germline, CDR1 SGHTA and CDR2 FQGNSA. After removal of 5 bases from V and 4 bases from J, the junction contained 5 bases not matched to a gene. The CDR3 loop spans 15 amino acids. The CDR3 sequence is CASSRRTGGYNEQFF. CDR3 nucleotides: TGTGCCAGCAGCCGGCGGACAGGGGGGTACAATGAGCAGTTCTTC.

This chain uses TRBV9 with TRBJ2-6; D perhaps matches TRBD2 (7 bases). Germline V gene data show CDR1 as SGDLS and CDR2 as YYNGEE. Deletions cut 4 bases from V and 0 bases from J, with 20 bases between. This CDR3 is 19 amino acids long. The CDR3 DNA sequence: TGTGCCAGCAGCCCCCGGGGGGACACCGGCCCCTCTGGGGCCAACGTCCTGACTTTC. Translation: CASSPRGDTGPSGANVLTF.

V and J are TRBV11-2 and TRBJ2-7; 10 bases fit TRBD2. Looked up from germline, CDR1 is SGHAT and CDR2 is FQNNGV. The CDR3 is 19 residues long. V lost 1 base and J lost 2; bases outside the gene matches: 14. The CDR3 loop reads CASSLVRLTRTSGAYEQYF. The CDR3 DNA reads TGTGCCAGCAGCTTAGTACGATTAACGAGGACTAGCGGAGCCTACGAGCAGTACTTC. The full variable domain, with the rest looked up from reference TRBV11-2 and TRBJ2-7, is EAGVAQSPRYKIIEKRQSVAFWCNPISGHATLYWYQQILGQGPKLLIQFQNNGVVDDSQLPKDRFSAERLKGVDSTLKIQPAKLEDSAVYLCASSLVRLTRTSGAYEQYFGPGTRLTVT.

This clone came up a few times. The chain recombines TRBV21-1 with TRBJ1-2. TRBV21-1 is described as a pseudogene. The CDR3 is 14 residues long. Here the CDR3 reads CASSRGGRDYGYTF. The CDR3 DNA follows: TGTGCCAGCAGCAGGGGGGGTAGGGACTATGGCTACACCTTC.

The rearrangement uses TRBV5-1 and TRBJ2-7; 9 bases are a match to TRBD1. After removal of 1 base from V and 4 bases from J, the junction contained 3 bases not matched to a gene. Germline V gene lookup returns CDR1 SGHRS and CDR2 YFSETQ. This CDR3 region has 14 residues. This chain's CDR3 is CASSLTGTGYEQYF. The CDR3 DNA reads as TGCGCCAGCAGCTTGACGGGGACAGGGTACGAGCAGTACTTC.

The chain uses TRBV7-9 and TRBJ2-3, with TRBD2 identical over 11 bases. V lost 1 base, J lost 3 bases, and 6 bases stayed unmatched. CDR1 is SEHNR and CDR2 is FQNEAQ in the germline V gene (reference sequence). The CDR3 totals 17 residues. This CDR3 reads CASSLGLTSGGTDTQYF. The CDR3 region has the DNA TGTGCCAGCAGCTTAGGGCTTACTAGCGGGGGTACAGATACGCAGTATTTT.

V and J are TRBV2 and TRBJ2-7; D is perhaps TRBD2 (6 bases). Deletions cut 4 bases from V and 9 bases from J, with 16 bases between. This CDR3 is built from 13 residues. Germline CDR1 is SNHLY and CDR2 is FYNNEI. This CDR3 reads CASSAFAGRGQYF. In DNA form, the CDR3 reads TGTGCCAGCAGTGCCTTTGCGGGACGCGGGCAGTACTTC.

This clone was counted only a few times. The chain employs TRBV18 and TRBJ2-2; D is perhaps TRBD1 (6 bases). V was shortened by 6 bases and J by 1 base, with 9 bases between the two germline ends. This CDR3 is 14 amino acids long. Germline V gene lookup returns CDR1 KGHSH and CDR2 LQKENI. The CDR3 coding sequence is TGTGCCAGCTCCTCGGGACAGAACACCGGGGAGCTGTTTTTT. This codes for CASSSGQNTGELFF.

The table lists this clone with a few counts. The V call is TRBV6-4, the J call TRBJ2-2, with D unclear. The germline V gene encodes CDR1 MRHNA and CDR2 SNTAGT. Trimming took off 4 bases at V and 2 bases at J, with 8 bases between the two ends. The length of the CDR3 is 14 residues. CDR3 coding DNA: TGTGCCAGCAGTGTGCAGGCTAACACCGGGGAGCTGTTTTTT. Translating it yields CASSVQANTGELFF.

This clone was found a few times. This chain joins TRBV10-3 and TRBJ2-6; 7 bases line up with TRBD1. This CDR3 is built from 18 residues. J gave up 0 bases and V 4 bases, and 9 bases lay outside the gene matches. Germline CDR1 is ENHRY and CDR2 is SYGVKD. The DNA of the CDR3 is TGTGCCATCAGTGGCAACAGGGGAAGGAGCTCTGGGGCCAACGTCCTGACTTTC. It codes for CAISGNRGRSSGANVLTF.

The chain employs TRBV29-1 and TRBJ1-1, with a weak D call TRBD1 (6 bases). Germline loops: CDR1 SQVTM, CDR2 ANQGSEA. CDR3 length equals 14 residues. V was pared by 6 bases and J by 6 bases, with 20 bases between. CDR3 in amino acids: CSVQGPSGGSEAFF. The CDR3 DNA reads as TGCAGCGTACAGGGACCGAGTGGGGGTTCTGAAGCTTTCTTT.

DNA of the CDR3: TGTGCCTGGAGTGGATACGTGGGCTATGGCTACACCTTC. This codes for CAWSGYVGYGYTF. The rearrangement joins TRBV30 to TRBJ1-2; unclear D gene. Deletions cut 1 base from V and 4 bases from J, with 10 bases between. The CDR3 has 13 residues. Per the germline V gene, CDR1 is GTSNPN and CDR2 is SVGIG (reference sequence).

The chain links TRBV7-2 to TRBJ2-1, with 11 bases fitting TRBD2. Germline-derived CDR1 and CDR2 are SGHTA and FQGNSA. The CDR3 runs to 15 residues. The J segment lost 12 bases and the V segment lost 3 bases, leaving 10 bases of the junction unmatched. This chain's CDR3 is CASSFYLAGGTGQFF. In DNA form, the CDR3 reads TGTGCCAGCAGCTTTTACTTAGCGGGAGGGACTGGGCAGTTCTTC.

CDR3 amino acids: CASTKTSENTGELFF. Written as DNA, the CDR3 is TGTGCCAGTACTAAAACTAGCGAGAACACCGGGGAGCTGTTTTTT. The chain recombines TRBV19 with TRBJ2-2, with 7 bases matching TRBD2. Trimming took 7 bases from V and 1 from J; bases not matched to a gene: 6. The length of the CDR3 is 15 residues. Germline V lookup: CDR1 LNHDA, CDR2 SQIVND (reference sequence).

This chain links TRBV6-6 with TRBJ1-5; D gene unclear. Germline CDR1 reads MNHNY; CDR2 reads SVGAGI (reference sequence). V lost 2 bases, J lost 5 bases, and 10 bases lay in between. The CDR3 is 14 residues long. This CDR3 reads CASSYVHSDQPQHF. The CDR3 DNA sequence: TGTGCCAGCAGTTACGTCCACAGCGATCAGCCCCAGCATTTT.

The chain links TRBV9 to TRBJ2-1; no definite D call. CDR1 is SGDLS and CDR2 is YYNGEE in the germline V gene. Deletions cut 0 bases from V and 0 bases from J, with 7 bases between. This CDR3 is 15 amino acids long. The DNA of the CDR3 is TGTGCCAGCAGCGTAGTGCCTAGCTCCTACAATGAGCAGTTCTTC. This sequence encodes CASSVVPSSYNEQFF.

This chain connects TRBV18 to TRBJ1-1; 9 nucleotides align to TRBD1. J lost 1 base, V lost 2 bases, and 2 bases had no gene match. The CDR3 runs 15 residues. In germline, CDR1 is KGHSH, CDR2 LQKENI. CDR3: CASSPTGQGNTEAFF. The CDR3 DNA reads as TGTGCCAGCTCACCAACGGGACAGGGGAACACTGAAGCTTTCTTT.

The chain combines TRBV19 with TRBJ1-2; no firm D call. Trimming pared 4 bases from V and 4 bases from J, leaving 16 bases between. Germline CDR1 LNHDA, CDR2 SQIVND (reference sequence). The CDR3 is 15 residues long. The CDR3 spells CASSKGGPLLYGYTF. CDR3 bases: TGTGCCAGTAGTAAGGGTGGACCTCTACTCTATGGCTACACCTTC.

This chain joins TRBV19 and TRBJ1-1, with D hard to call. Germline lookup yields CDR1 LNHDA and CDR2 SQIVND (reference sequence). V was clipped by 5 bases and J by 4 bases, with 11 bases between them. The CDR3 runs 13 residues. The CDR3 protein is CASSDSEATEAFF. The CDR3 region has the DNA TGTGCCAGTAGTGATAGTGAGGCCACTGAAGCTTTCTTT.

The rearrangement uses TRBV14 and TRBJ2-1, with 7 positions matching TRBD2. The trim removed 4 bases at V and 1 base at J, leaving 10 bases unmatched. This CDR3 is built from 17 residues. Germline CDR1 is SGHDN and CDR2 is FVKESK. DNA of the CDR3: TGTGCCAGCAGCCCCAGCAGCGGGGCCGGATCCTACAATGAGCAGTTCTTC. It codes for CASSPSSGAGSYNEQFF.

The rearrangement uses TRBV29-1 and TRBJ2-7; 7 bases line up with TRBD1. There are 15 residues in the CDR3. The V segment lost 3 bases and the J segment 2 bases; nucleotides outside the gene matches: 10. Germline V gene sequence: CDR1 SQVTM, CDR2 ANQGSEA. The CDR3 DNA is TGCAGCGTTGAGGGGGAGACAGGGCGACCCTACGAGCAGTACTTC. It codes for CSVEGETGRPYEQYF.

This clone occurred once. The rearrangement uses TRBV4-1 and TRBJ2-1; TRBD2 agrees at 8 bases. The CDR3 consists of 17 residues. V lost 0 bases to trimming and J lost 3 bases; unmatched junction nucleotides: 7. Per germline, CDR1 MGHRA and CDR2 YSYEKL. The chain's CDR3 is CASSQESIAGGYNEQFF. The CDR3 region has the DNA TGCGCCAGCAGCCAAGAGAGTATTGCGGGAGGCTACAATGAGCAGTTCTTC.

V is TRBV5-8 and J is TRBJ2-7, with D tentatively TRBD1 (5 bases). The length of the CDR3 is 13 residues. Trimming removed 1 base from V and 3 bases from J, with 8 bases in between. Germline CDR1 reads SGHTS; CDR2 reads YDEGEE. CDR3 sequence: CASSLPGIYEQYF. For the CDR3, the DNA is TGTGCCAGCAGCTTGCCAGGGATCTACGAGCAGTACTTC.

A word on this clone: A junction boundary mismatches the germline segment, possibly from a read error. Other DNA sequences of this sample code for an identical CDR3. The chain has TRBV7-6 and TRBJ2-2; D might be TRBD2 (5 bases). The CDR3 contains 16 residues. Germline V gives CDR1 SGHVS, CDR2 FNYEAQ. Written as DNA, the CDR3 is TGTGCCAGCAGCTTAGAACGCAGGTCTCACACCGGGGAGTTGTTTTTT. Translated, it gives CASSLERRSHTGELFF.

The rearrangement uses TRBV2 and TRBJ2-3; the D is unclear. This CDR3 comprises 15 residues. Germline CDR1 is SNHLY and CDR2 is FYNNEI. Trimming removed 6 bases at V and 2 bases at J, with 15 bases between. CDR3 DNA: TGTGCCAGCAGAGAACCTTCGACGCCCACAGATACGCAGTATTTT. Protein product: CASREPSTPTDTQYF.